Presented here are 9 T cell receptor beta chains from one specimen sequenced in a study of metastatic and nonmetastatic thyroid tumors. Nobody among the patients had been given any treatment before thyroid surgery. TCRdb re-analyzed the PCR reads through MiXCR. The sample contains 35,000 to 45,000 clones, about 26% of which appear only once. Material for sequencing was blood. The source of these receptors is a male donor with papillary thyroid cancer or a benign thyroid nodule (not recorded which). Some clones in this sample may be carry-over from other donors' samples.

This chain uses TRBV20-1 with TRBJ2-3, with D possibly being TRBD1 or TRBD2 (6 bases each). Germline-derived CDR1 and CDR2 are DFQATT and SNEGSKA (reference sequence). Trimming left V 0 bases short and J 1 base short, with 17 bases between. CDR3 size: 17 residues. The CDR3 loop is CSARDSWGAQGTDTQYF. Here the CDR3 DNA reads TGCAGTGCTAGAGATTCGTGGGGGGCTCAGGGCACAGATACGCAGTATTTT.

The chain joins TRBV6-1 to TRBJ2-5, with TRBD2 identical over 10 bases. The CDR3 sequence is 18 residues long. V was pared by 1 base and J by 5 bases, with 13 bases of the junction left unmatched. The V gene's germline CDR1 is MNHNS and CDR2 SASEGT. Here the CDR3 reads CASSEELAGAAVGETQYF. In DNA, the CDR3 is TGTGCCAGCAGTGAAGAGCTAGCGGGAGCTGCGGTCGGGGAGACCCAGTACTTC.

This chain connects TRBV13 to TRBJ2-1, with a tentative D call TRBD2 (7 bases). Germline V gives CDR1 PRHDT, CDR2 FYEKMQ (reference sequence). Trimming removed 4 bases from V and 8 bases from J, with 21 bases in between. This CDR3 contains 16 residues. CDR3 region: CASSSGRVRGFDEQFF. CDR3 nucleotide sequence: TGTGCCAGCAGCTCAGGGAGGGTAAGGGGGTTTGATGAGCAGTTCTTC.

By proportion, this clone is medium-sized. The chain is built from TRBV6-1 and TRBJ2-1; 11 bases are a match to TRBD2. The CDR3 consists of 14 residues. Per germline, CDR1 MNHNS and CDR2 SASEGT. With V trimmed by 6 bases and J by 5 bases, 3 bases remained unmatched. The CDR3 nucleotides are TGTGCCAGCAGAGGGGGACTAGCGGACAATGAGCAGTTCTTC. It is translated as CASRGGLADNEQFF.

The V and J genes are TRBV15 and TRBJ1-1; D perhaps matches TRBD1 (6 bases). The germline gives CDR1 LNHNV, CDR2 YYDKDF (reference sequence). V lost 6 bases and J lost 3, with 17 bases in between. There are 15 residues in the CDR3. CDR3 DNA sequence: TGTGCCACCAGAGTACACAAGCCAGGGGACACTGAAGCTTTCTTT. Amino acids: CATRVHKPGDTEAFF.

For this clone: The germline gene is not matched at one end of the junction; a read error may be the cause. The chain combines TRBV20-1 with TRBJ2-7; possibly TRBD1 for D (6 bases). The CDR3 totals 13 residues. Germline assignment: CDR1 DFQATT and CDR2 SNEGSKA (reference sequence). For the CDR3, the DNA is TGCAGTGCTGGAGAGGGGGTCCCATACGAGCATTACTTC. It translates to CSAGEGVPYEHYF.

This clone was counted ten times or more. The chain recombines TRBV20-1 with TRBJ2-5; D is possibly TRBD1 (6 bases). Germline V gene data show CDR1 as DFQATT and CDR2 as SNEGSKA (reference sequence). Trimming left V 0 bases short and J 9 bases short, with 14 bases between. The CDR3 sequence is 13 residues long. CDR3 loop: CSARDQGIMAQYF. For the CDR3, the DNA is TGCAGTGCTAGAGATCAGGGGATTATGGCCCAGTACTTC.

A few counts support this clone. This chain links TRBV2 with TRBJ1-1, with a weak D call TRBD1 (5 bases). Trimming took off 7 bases at V and 1 base at J, with 16 bases between the two ends. The CDR3 consists of 15 residues. Germline V gene lookup returns CDR1 SNHLY and CDR2 FYNNEI. In nucleotides, the CDR3 is TGTGCCAGCACCTCGGGGGGAGGGGCGAACACTGAAGCTTTCTTT. This gives the protein CASTSGGGANTEAFF. Full variable domain (rest looked up from reference TRBV2 and TRBJ1-1): EPEVTQTPSHQVTQMGQEVILRCVPISNHLYFYWYRQILGQKVEFLVSFYNNEISEKSEIFDDQFSVERPDGSNFTLKIRSTKLEDSAMYFCASTSGGGANTEAFFGQGTRLTVV.

This clone turned up a few times. CDR3 DNA: TGCGCCAGCAGCTCAAGCACAGGGTCCTACGAGCAGTACTTC. Its translation: CASSSSTGSYEQYF. The genes are TRBV5-1 and TRBJ2-7, with a weak D call TRBD1 (6 bases). V lost 3 bases, J lost 1 base, and 11 bases lay in between. Germline loops: CDR1 SGHRS, CDR2 YFSETQ. The CDR3 runs to 14 residues.